Sequencing of this T cell receptor (beta chain) was carried out in a study of identical twins. Whole-study findings and limits: When twins shared out-of-frame alpha sequences, those sequences had excess low generation probability. Conclusions leaned on cross-sectional statistical analysis and did not track the same donors over time.

Details on this clonotype: Antigen specificity is unknown.

Template switching (which added a universal primer site) was used, and cDNA carried unique molecular identifiers. One entry per CDR3 protein, called by TCRdb with MiXCR from the 5' RACE reads. The sample carries around 490,000 distinct CDR3 sequences, roughly an eighth recorded once. In germline, CDR1 is SGHRS, CDR2 YFSETQ. The V gene end was trimmed by 0 bases and the J gene end by 5 bases; junction bases not matched to a gene: 4. There are 14 residues in the CDR3. The sample also formed part of further work on yellow fever vaccine responses in identical twins.

The J gene is TRBJ2-7, the V gene TRBV5-1, with 8 bases identical to TRBD1. The source is a woman aged 18-35 years in good health. Sequencing used CD4+ T cells sorted from blood. The DNA of the CDR3 is TGCGCCAGCAGCTTGGCCGTGACAGGGGACGAGCAGTACTTC. Translating it yields CASSLAVTGDEQYF.